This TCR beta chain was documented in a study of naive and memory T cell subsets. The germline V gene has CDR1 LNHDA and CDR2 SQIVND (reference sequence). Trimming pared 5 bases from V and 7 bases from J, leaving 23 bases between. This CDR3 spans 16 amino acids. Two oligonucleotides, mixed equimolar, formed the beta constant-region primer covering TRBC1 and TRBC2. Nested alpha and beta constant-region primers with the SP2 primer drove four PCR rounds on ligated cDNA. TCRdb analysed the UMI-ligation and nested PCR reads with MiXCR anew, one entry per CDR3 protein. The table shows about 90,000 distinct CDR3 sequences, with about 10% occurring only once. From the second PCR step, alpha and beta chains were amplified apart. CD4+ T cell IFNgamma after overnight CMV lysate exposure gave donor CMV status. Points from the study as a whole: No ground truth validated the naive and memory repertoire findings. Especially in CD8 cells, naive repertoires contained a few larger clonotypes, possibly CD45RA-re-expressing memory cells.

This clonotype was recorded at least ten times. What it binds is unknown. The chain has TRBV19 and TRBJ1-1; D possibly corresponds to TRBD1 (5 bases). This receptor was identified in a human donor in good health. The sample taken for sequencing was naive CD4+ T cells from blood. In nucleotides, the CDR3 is TGTGCCAGTAGTGGACCAGGGTCTCCCTCGGCAATTGAAGCTTTCTTT. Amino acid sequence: CASSGPGSPSAIEAFF.